The 4 T cell receptor beta chains below come from one sample, sequenced in a study of blood T cells in healthy people across ages. A second PCR, run for roughly 7 to 12 cycles, used a sample-barcoded 5' primer plus a J-beta primer mix. From the 5' RACE reads, TCRdb called clonotypes with MiXCR, one entry per CDR3 protein. The sample lists some 880,000 distinct CDR3 sequences, roughly 40% seen once, with approximately 13% in the top ten. Sequenced input: blood. All receptors derive from a man aged 18-30 years in good health.

This clonotype was detected only a few times. This chain connects TRBV20-1 to TRBJ2-3; the match to TRBD2 covers 9 bases. Trimming cost V 1 base and J 0 bases; bases outside gene matches: 11. The CDR3 extends over 18 amino acids. Germline-derived CDR1 and CDR2 are DFQATT and SNEGSKA (reference sequence). CDR3 amino acids: CSARAMIAGAGSTDTQYF. CDR3 DNA: TGCAGTGCTAGAGCGATGATAGCGGGGGCCGGGAGCACAGATACGCAGTATTTT.

This clonotype was counted a single time. The CDR3 nucleotides are TGTGCCAGCAGCCAAGTCGGGTTGGTCAGCTATGGCTACACCTTC. It is translated as CASSQVGLVSYGYTF. The rearrangement links TRBV3-1 to TRBJ1-2; D unclear. Germline V gene sequence: CDR1 LGHDT, CDR2 YNNKEL (reference sequence). The ends were cut back, 1 base at V and 4 bases at J, with 13 bases in the middle. The CDR3 is 15 residues long.

The V call is TRBV20-1, the J call TRBJ1-1; TRBD1 might be the D (5 bases). This CDR3 region has 14 residues. The germline V gene encodes CDR1 DFQATT and CDR2 SNEGSKA (reference sequence). With 3 bases removed from V and 4 bases from J, the gap between germline ends came to 15 bases. The CDR3 DNA sequence: TGCAGTGCTAGTCCCCCAGGGAGCTGCACTGAAGCTTTCTTT. It translates to CSASPPGSCTEAFF.

The chain is built from TRBV4-3 and TRBJ1-1; TRBD1 might be the D (5 bases). Germline lookup yields CDR1 LGHNA and CDR2 YSLEER. This CDR3 has 15 amino acids. Trimming removed 1 base at V and 1 base at J, with 10 bases between. Here the CDR3 reads CASSQGGTRNTEAFF. The CDR3 DNA reads TGCGCCAGCAGCCAAGGCGGGACCCGGAACACTGAAGCTTTCTTT.